A single sample is the source of the 30 T cell receptor beta chains below, sequenced in a study of response to subunit inactivated influenza vaccine. One entry per CDR3 protein, called by TCRdb with MiXCR from the RT-PCR reads. The table lists more than 550,000 distinct CDR3 sequences, around 11% of them singletons. The sample was also reused in another study, on T cells expressing NK-cell markers. That source reports: TCR beta cDNA was made by 5'RACE template switching with UMIs.

The material was PBMCs from blood, obtained on the day of vaccination. These receptors were obtained from a man over 45 who received an inactivated influenza vaccine.

This clonotype showed up just a few times. The chain joins TRBV12-3 or TRBV12-4 to TRBJ2-7; 11 bases map to TRBD2. V shed 0 bases, J shed 6 bases, and the junction held 13 bases outside the gene matches. CDR3 size: 18 residues. CDR3 nucleotide sequence: TGTGCCAGCAGTTTAGCGGGGGGACTAGCGGATCTCTTCGGCGAGCAGTACTTC. This codes for CASSLAGGLADLFGEQYF.

V gene TRBV7-2 combines with J gene TRBJ2-3; TRBD2 matches 8 bases. The CDR3 spans 15 residues. V shed 2 bases, J shed 5 bases, and the junction held 6 bases outside the gene matches. Germline V lookup: CDR1 SGHTA, CDR2 FQGNSA. The chain's CDR3 is CASSLTGGPVDTQYF. CDR3 in DNA: TGTGCCAGCAGCTTAACGGGGGGGCCGGTAGATACGCAGTATTTT. Using reference TRBV7-2 and TRBJ2-3 for the parts outside the CDR3, the full variable domain is GAGVSQSPSNKVTEKGKDVELRCDPISGHTALYWYRQSLGQGLEFLIYFQGNSAPDKSGLPSDRFSAERTGGSVSTLTIQRTQQEDSAVYLCASSLTGGPVDTQYFGPGTRLTVL.

V and J are TRBV7-8 and TRBJ2-1; TRBD2 matches at 9 bases. Germline-derived CDR1 and CDR2 are SGHVS and FQNEAQ. V shed 1 base, J shed 0 bases, and the junction held 10 bases outside the gene matches. The CDR3 has 19 residues. The CDR3 spells CASSLGGRGGLGSYNEQFF. Here the CDR3 DNA reads TGTGCCAGCAGCTTAGGTGGGCGGGGGGGCCTTGGCTCCTACAATGAGCAGTTCTTC.

This chain joins TRBV7-2 and TRBJ2-5; D might be TRBD2 (5 bases). Germline CDR1 SGHTA, CDR2 FQGNSA. The CDR3 is 13 residues long. Trimming pared 2 bases from V and 5 bases from J, leaving 9 bases between. The CDR3 here is CASSLSGYETQYF. The CDR3 DNA reads TGTGCCAGCAGCTTATCGGGGTACGAGACCCAGTACTTC.

This chain joins TRBV6-2 or TRBV6-3 and TRBJ2-5; 14 nucleotides align to TRBD2. J lost 1 base, V lost 5 bases, and 3 bases had no gene match. Germline lookup yields CDR1 MNHEY and CDR2 SVGEGT. The CDR3 is 16 residues long. CDR3 sequence: CASSATSGRAQETQYF. The CDR3 bases are TGTGCCAGCAGTGCGACTAGCGGGAGGGCCCAAGAGACCCAGTACTTC.

This clonotype was observed a handful of times. The CDR3 loop is CATSDLRTGELFF. Here the CDR3 DNA reads TGTGCCACCAGTGATCTACGTACCGGGGAGCTGTTTTTT. This chain uses TRBV24-1 with TRBJ2-2; D not resolved. CDR1 and CDR2 from the germline V gene are KGHDR and SFDVKD. Trimming took 3 bases from V and 5 from J, leaving 6 bases between them. The CDR3 totals 13 residues.

This clonotype was detected a few times. The V gene is TRBV5-1, the J gene TRBJ2-1; D remains ambiguous. Trimming shortened V by 0 bases and J by 5 bases, and 15 bases separated the two germline ends. This CDR3 spans 16 amino acids. The germline V gene encodes CDR1 SGHRS and CDR2 YFSETQ. The CDR3 DNA reads as TGCGCCAGCAGCTTGGCTGGGCAGGCTTTTAACAATGAGCAGTTCTTC. Translated: CASSLAGQAFNNEQFF.

J is TRBJ2-1 and V is TRBV10-3; D gene unclear. Trimming stripped 7 bases from V and 0 bases from J, with 7 bases between. The CDR3 spans 13 residues. The V gene's germline CDR1 is ENHRY and CDR2 SYGVKD. The CDR3 region has the DNA TGTGCCATCACCTCGCCCTCCTACAATGAGCAGTTCTTC. Translated: CAITSPSYNEQFF.

The chain joins TRBV30 to TRBJ2-1; D call uncertain. Per germline, CDR1 GTSNPN and CDR2 SVGIG (reference sequence). V lost 0 bases to trimming and J lost 9 bases, with 9 bases between them. The CDR3 has 12 amino acids. The CDR3 nucleotides are TGTGCCTGGAGTGTAGGCCTTGGTGAGCAGTTCTTC. Translating it yields CAWSVGLGEQFF.

Many counts were recorded for this clonotype. The chain recombines TRBV15 with TRBJ2-5; 13 positions agree with TRBD2. CDR3 length: 18 amino acids. Germline values: CDR1 LNHNV, CDR2 YYDKDF (reference sequence). The J segment lost 5 bases and the V segment lost 6 bases, leaving 15 bases of the junction unmatched. CDR3 in amino acids: CATSDPGTSGTGGETQYF. CDR3 DNA sequence: TGTGCCACCAGTGACCCCGGGACTAGCGGGACCGGCGGGGAGACCCAGTACTTC.

CDR3 DNA sequence: TGTGCCAGCAGTCCTCAGCGAGGGGGGGCCGACGAGCAGTACTTC. Amino acid sequence: CASSPQRGGADEQYF. The V gene is TRBV12-3 or TRBV12-4, the J gene TRBJ2-7, with D tentatively TRBD2 (7 bases). Trimming removed 5 bases at V and 5 bases at J, with 19 bases between. This CDR3 comprises 15 residues.

The chain combines TRBV11-2 with TRBJ2-4; the match to TRBD1 covers 8 bases. This CDR3 region has 14 residues. V lost 6 bases, J lost 5 bases, and 6 bases stayed unmatched. Germline V gives CDR1 SGHAT, CDR2 FQNNGV. The CDR3 loop reads CASSRHRGENIQYF. In DNA, the CDR3 is TGTGCCAGCAGTCGCCACAGGGGGGAAAACATTCAGTACTTC.

The V and J genes are TRBV14 and TRBJ2-2; D remains unclear. Germline V gene sequence: CDR1 SGHDN, CDR2 FVKESK. V lost 4 bases and J 3 bases, leaving 15 bases between the germline ends. This CDR3 has 16 amino acids. This CDR3 is CASSLFTQSDTGELFF. For the CDR3, the DNA is TGTGCCAGCAGCCTTTTCACACAATCGGACACCGGGGAGCTGTTTTTT.

Concerning this clonotype itself: Germline is not matched at one junction end, which may reflect a read error. The genes are TRBV7-2 and TRBJ2-3; no firm D call. The CDR3 spans 12 residues. Germline-derived CDR1 and CDR2 are SGHTA and FQGNSA. The CDR3 protein is CASSLYGDTQCF. Written as DNA, the CDR3 is TGTGCCAGCAGCTTATACGGAGATACGCAGTGTTTT.

The chain couples TRBV4-3 to TRBJ2-6; D remains unclear. Per the germline V gene, CDR1 is LGHNA and CDR2 is YSLEER. With 0 bases removed from V and 2 bases from J, the gap between germline ends came to 8 bases. The CDR3 extends over 16 amino acids. The DNA for the CDR3 is TGCGCCAGCAGCCAAGAAATGGCGGCTGGGGCCAACGTCCTGACTTTC. Protein sequence: CASSQEMAAGANVLTF.

The chain combines TRBV27 with TRBJ2-6; 9 bases line up with TRBD1. The germline gives CDR1 MNHEY, CDR2 SMNVEV (reference sequence). V lost 4 bases to trimming and J lost 3 bases; unmatched junction nucleotides: 7. The CDR3 consists of 17 residues. The CDR3 DNA reads TGTGCCAGCAGTTACACAGGGGGCGCAGGTGGGGCCAACGTCCTGACTTTC. Amino acid sequence: CASSYTGGAGGANVLTF.

This clonotype showed up just a few times. The chain recombines TRBV6-1 with TRBJ1-4, with D uncertain. The V and J ends lost 6 bases and 8 bases respectively, with 19 bases between them. The CDR3 has 15 amino acids. CDR1 MNHNS and CDR2 SASEGT come from the germline V gene. The CDR3 nucleotides read TGTGCCAGCAGGGATAACAGTCGGGTACGCGAAAAACTGTTTTTT. Amino acids: CASRDNSRVREKLFF.

This clonotype was seen only a few times. The chain combines TRBV7-2 with TRBJ2-3; a possible D gene is TRBD2 (6 bases). In germline, CDR1 is SGHTA, CDR2 FQGNSA. This CDR3 is built from 17 residues. V was pared by 0 bases and J by 3 bases, with 16 bases between. CDR3 loop: CASSLAASGLMTDTQYF. The CDR3 bases are TGTGCCAGCAGCTTAGCCGCCTCGGGACTTATGACAGATACGCAGTATTTT.

This clonotype was counted at least ten times. This sequence joins TRBV20-1 and TRBJ1-1; a weak D match, TRBD1 (6 bases). This CDR3 has 14 residues. In germline, CDR1 is DFQATT, CDR2 SNEGSKA (reference sequence). Between the trimmed V and J ends, which lost 2 bases and 1 base, there was a span of 11 bases. The CDR3 DNA follows: TGCAGTGCTAGACTCGGGACAAAGAACACTGAAGCTTTCTTT. It is translated as CSARLGTKNTEAFF.

Ten or more counts support this clonotype. The chain combines TRBV28 with TRBJ2-7; D unresolved. The V end was cut by 6 bases, the J end by 4 bases, with 7 bases between. The CDR3 is 11 amino acids. CDR1 is MDHEN, CDR2 SYDVKM, per germline. The CDR3 loop reads CASSTPYEQYF. CDR3 nucleotides: TGTGCCAGCAGCACACCTTACGAGCAGTACTTC.

The rearrangement links TRBV2 to TRBJ2-7, with 11 bases identical to TRBD2. With V trimmed by 5 bases and J by 5 bases, 11 bases remained unmatched. The germline gives CDR1 SNHLY, CDR2 FYNNEI. The CDR3 covers 16 residues. This CDR3 is CASSLSSGRAANEQYF. The CDR3 nucleotides are TGTGCCAGCAGTCTCAGTAGCGGGAGGGCCGCAAACGAGCAGTACTTC.

V and J are TRBV18 and TRBJ1-5, with a possible D match to TRBD1 (5 bases). CDR1 is KGHSH and CDR2 is LQKENI in the germline V gene. The CDR3 runs 16 residues. Between the trimmed V and J ends, which lost 3 bases and 0 bases, there was a span of 12 bases. CDR3: CASSPPGENSNQPQHF. DNA of the CDR3: TGTGCCAGCTCACCTCCGGGGGAAAATAGCAATCAGCCCCAGCATTTT.

The J gene is TRBJ1-5, the V gene TRBV24-1; D is uncertain. The V and J ends lost 3 bases and 9 bases respectively, with 14 bases between them. Germline CDR1 KGHDR, CDR2 SFDVKD. The CDR3 covers 14 residues. The CDR3 loop reads CATSDTAGLGPQHF. The CDR3 DNA follows: TGTGCCACCAGTGATACGGCGGGCCTTGGGCCCCAGCATTTT.

The sample holds a few counts of this clonotype. The rearrangement uses TRBV7-9 and TRBJ2-7; D is possibly TRBD2 (6 bases). V was shortened by 4 bases and J by 4 bases, with 11 bases between the two germline ends. The CDR3 loop spans 13 amino acids. Germline assignment: CDR1 SEHNR and CDR2 FQNEAQ (reference sequence). The CDR3 DNA is TGTGCCAGCAGCTCCTGGGGGGAGTACGAGCAGTACTTC. Translating gives CASSSWGEYEQYF.

This clonotype was seen only a few times. The gene calls are TRBV11-3 and TRBJ2-1, with a tentative D call TRBD2 (7 bases). CDR1 and CDR2 (germline): SGHNT, YENEEA. V was trimmed by 4 bases and J by 0 bases, leaving 13 bases between them. CDR3 length: 16 residues. This CDR3 reads CASSSGGSSSYNEQFF. The CDR3 DNA follows: TGTGCCAGCAGCTCGGGGGGCTCAAGCTCCTACAATGAGCAGTTCTTC. The full variable domain, with the rest looked up from reference TRBV11-3 and TRBJ2-1, is EAGVVQSPRYKIIEKKQPVAFWCNPISGHNTLYWYLQNLGQGPELLIRYENEEAVDDSQLPKDRFSAERLKGVDSTLKIQPAELGDSAVYLCASSSGGSSSYNEQFFGPGTRLTVL.

A few counts support this clonotype. This rearrangement joins TRBV6-2 or TRBV6-3 to TRBJ2-5, with 8 bases identical to TRBD2. This CDR3 comprises 17 residues. Germline CDR1 reads MNHEY; CDR2 reads SVGEGT. V dropped 3 bases and J dropped 2; count of bases not matched to a gene: 11. The CDR3: CASSYRAGDAGQETQYF. In nucleotides, the CDR3 is TGTGCCAGCAGTTATCGAGCGGGAGACGCGGGTCAAGAGACCCAGTACTTC.

A few counts support this clonotype. The genes are TRBV5-1 and TRBJ2-6, with D possibly TRBD1 on 5 matching bases. The CDR3 is 15 amino acids. Germline assignment: CDR1 SGHRS and CDR2 YFSETQ. The V end was cut by 5 bases, the J end by 0 bases, with 9 bases between. CDR3 sequence reads: CASRFDSSGANVLTF. CDR3 sequence (DNA): TGCGCCAGCAGATTTGACAGCTCTGGGGCCAACGTCCTGACTTTC. Complete variable domain (other parts from reference TRBV5-1 and TRBJ2-6): KAGVTQTPRYLIKTRGQQVTLSCSPISGHRSVSWYQQTPGQGLQFLFEYFSETQRNKGNFPGRFSGRQFSNSRSEMNVSTLELGDSALYLCASRFDSSGANVLTFGAGSRLTVL.

The CDR3 DNA reads TGCGCCAGTCGATGGGAGGGAAGCACAGATACGCAGTATTTT. It is translated as CASRWEGSTDTQYF. V and J are TRBV5-1 and TRBJ2-3; 7 bases map to TRBD2. Germline-derived CDR1 and CDR2 are SGHRS and YFSETQ. The CDR3 extends over 14 amino acids. The ends lost 8 bases at V and 0 bases at J; junction bases unmatched: 6.

The chain has TRBV29-1 and TRBJ2-3, with TRBD1 as a possible D gene (6 bases). The CDR3 sequence is 13 residues long. CDR1 and CDR2 (germline): SQVTM, ANQGSEA. The ends were cut back, 6 bases at V and 2 bases at J, with 12 bases in the middle. In DNA, the CDR3 is TGCAGCGTCGGGGACATCTACACAGATACGCAGTATTTT. This translates into CSVGDIYTDTQYF.

This sequence joins TRBV20-1 and TRBJ2-5; D is tentatively TRBD1 or TRBD2 (5 bases each). CDR1 DFQATT and CDR2 SNEGSKA come from the germline V gene (reference sequence). The CDR3 length is 16 residues. V was pared by 6 bases and J by 0 bases, with 20 bases between. The CDR3 spells CSAINRDRIYQETQYF. CDR3 coding DNA: TGCAGTGCCATAAACCGGGACCGTATTTACCAAGAGACCCAGTACTTC.